The entry below describes one T cell receptor beta chain. The sample belongs to a study of blood T cell repertoires in COVID-19. About the study: COVID-19 samples from acute and convalescent phases originated in the United States, Italy and Spain. Sample material is recorded as cDNA or gDNA derived from T cells, B-cell-depleted T cells, or PBMCs.

The repertoire was sequenced with immunoSEQ multiplex PCR; TCRdb's copy has only in-frame clones and lacks some. The repertoire consists of about 120,000 clones, with 70% to 80% occurring once and the leading ten covering 37%. V shed 4 bases and J shed 0 bases, with 16 bases lying between them. The CDR3 loop spans 17 amino acids. The germline gives CDR1 SNHLY, CDR2 FYNNEI. The sequencing sample was made of peripheral blood. The chain is built from TRBV2 and TRBJ2-4; D is possibly TRBD2 (5 bases). The receptor was derived from a man aged 35-49 years with active or convalescent COVID-19. The chain's CDR3 is CASSVTTLIVAKNIQYF. The DNA for the CDR3 is TGTGCCAGCAGTGTGACTACCCTCATAGTAGCCAAAAACATTCAGTACTTC.